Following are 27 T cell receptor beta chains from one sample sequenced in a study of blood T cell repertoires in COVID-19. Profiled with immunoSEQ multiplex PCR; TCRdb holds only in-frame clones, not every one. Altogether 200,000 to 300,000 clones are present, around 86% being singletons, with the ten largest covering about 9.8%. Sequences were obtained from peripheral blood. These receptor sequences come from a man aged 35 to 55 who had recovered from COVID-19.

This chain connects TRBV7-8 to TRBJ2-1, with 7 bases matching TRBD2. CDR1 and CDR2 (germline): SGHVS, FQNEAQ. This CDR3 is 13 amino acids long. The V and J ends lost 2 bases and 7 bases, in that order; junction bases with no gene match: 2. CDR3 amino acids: CASSLRLANEQFF. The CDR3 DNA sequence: TGTGCCAGCAGCTTAAGACTAGCAAATGAGCAGTTCTTC. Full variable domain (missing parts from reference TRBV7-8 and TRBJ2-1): GAGVSQSPRYKVAKRGQDVALRCDPISGHVSLFWYQQALGQGPEFLTYFQNEAQLDKSGLPSDRFFAERPEGSVSTLKIQRTQQEDSAVYLCASSLRLANEQFFGPGTRLTVL.

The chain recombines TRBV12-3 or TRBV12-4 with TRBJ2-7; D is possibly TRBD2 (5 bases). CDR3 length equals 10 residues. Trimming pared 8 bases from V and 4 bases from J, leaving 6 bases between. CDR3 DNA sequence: TGTGCCAGCGGCGGGTACGAGCAGTACTTC. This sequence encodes CASGGYEQYF.

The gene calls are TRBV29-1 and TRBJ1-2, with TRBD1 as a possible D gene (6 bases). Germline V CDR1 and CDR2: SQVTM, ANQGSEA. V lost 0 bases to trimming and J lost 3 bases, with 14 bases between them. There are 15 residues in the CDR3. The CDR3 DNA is TGCAGCGTTGAAGATCGCGGACAGTGGGACTATGGCTACACCTTC. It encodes CSVEDRGQWDYGYTF. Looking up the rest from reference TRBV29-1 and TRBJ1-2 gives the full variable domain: SAVISQKPSRDICQRGTSLTIQCQVDSQVTMMFWYRQQPGQSLTLIATANQGSEATYESGFVIDKFPISRPNLTFSTLTVSNMSPEDSSIYLCSVEDRGQWDYGYTFGSGTRLTVV.

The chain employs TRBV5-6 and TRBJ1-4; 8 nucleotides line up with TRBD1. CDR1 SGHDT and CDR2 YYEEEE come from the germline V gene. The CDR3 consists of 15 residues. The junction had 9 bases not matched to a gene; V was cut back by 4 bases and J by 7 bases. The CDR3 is CASSPVTGGREKLFF. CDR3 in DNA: TGTGCCAGCAGCCCAGTAACAGGGGGTCGTGAAAAACTGTTTTTT.

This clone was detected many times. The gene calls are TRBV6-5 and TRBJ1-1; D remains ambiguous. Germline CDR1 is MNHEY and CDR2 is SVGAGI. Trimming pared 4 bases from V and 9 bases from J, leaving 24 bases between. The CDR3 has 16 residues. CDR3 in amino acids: CASSSLIGRTVQKAFF. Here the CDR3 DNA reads TGTGCCAGCAGTTCCCTCATCGGCAGAACAGTCCAAAAAGCTTTCTTT.

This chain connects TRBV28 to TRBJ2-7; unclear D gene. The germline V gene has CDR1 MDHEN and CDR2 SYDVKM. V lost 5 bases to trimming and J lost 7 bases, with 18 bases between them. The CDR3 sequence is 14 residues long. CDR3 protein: CASSPISPSLEQYF. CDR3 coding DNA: TGTGCCAGCAGTCCCATTAGCCCCTCACTAGAGCAGTACTTC.

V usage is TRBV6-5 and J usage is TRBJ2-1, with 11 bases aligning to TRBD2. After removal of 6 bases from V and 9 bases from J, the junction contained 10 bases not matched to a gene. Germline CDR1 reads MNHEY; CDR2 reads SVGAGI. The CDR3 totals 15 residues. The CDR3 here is CASRPGTSGVGEQFF. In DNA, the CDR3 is TGTGCCAGCAGGCCCGGGACTAGCGGCGTAGGTGAGCAGTTCTTC.

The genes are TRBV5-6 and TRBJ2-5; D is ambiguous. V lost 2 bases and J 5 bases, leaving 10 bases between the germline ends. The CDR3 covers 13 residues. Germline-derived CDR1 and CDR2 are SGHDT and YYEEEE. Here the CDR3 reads CASSLWASETQYF. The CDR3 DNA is TGTGCCAGCAGCTTATGGGCCAGCGAGACCCAGTACTTC.

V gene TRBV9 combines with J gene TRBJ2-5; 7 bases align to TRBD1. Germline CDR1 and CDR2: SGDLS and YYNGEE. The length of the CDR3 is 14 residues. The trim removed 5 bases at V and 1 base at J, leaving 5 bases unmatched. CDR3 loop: CASSRTGAQETQYF. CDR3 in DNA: TGTGCCAGCAGTAGAACAGGGGCCCAAGAGACCCAGTACTTC.

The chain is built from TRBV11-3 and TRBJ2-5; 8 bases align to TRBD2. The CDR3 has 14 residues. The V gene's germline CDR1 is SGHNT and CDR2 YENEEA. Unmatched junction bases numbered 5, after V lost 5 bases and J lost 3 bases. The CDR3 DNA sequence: TGTGCCAGCAGCCACCCCGGGGGGGAAGAGACCCAGTACTTC. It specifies CASSHPGGEETQYF.

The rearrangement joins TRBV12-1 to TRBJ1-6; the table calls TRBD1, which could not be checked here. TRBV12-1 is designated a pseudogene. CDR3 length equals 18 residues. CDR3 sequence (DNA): TGTGCCAGCAGCTCTTTTGCCAGGGACAGTAGTCATAATTCACCCCTCCACTTT. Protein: CASSSFARDSSHNSPLHF.

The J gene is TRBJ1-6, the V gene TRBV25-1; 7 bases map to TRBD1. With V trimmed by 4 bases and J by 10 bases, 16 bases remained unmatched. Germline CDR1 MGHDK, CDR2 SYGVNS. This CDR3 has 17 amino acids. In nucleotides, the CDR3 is TGTGCCAGCAGTGGATCACTAGGAGGGGGCACCAGCTCACCCCTCCACTTT. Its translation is CASSGSLGGGTSSPLHF.

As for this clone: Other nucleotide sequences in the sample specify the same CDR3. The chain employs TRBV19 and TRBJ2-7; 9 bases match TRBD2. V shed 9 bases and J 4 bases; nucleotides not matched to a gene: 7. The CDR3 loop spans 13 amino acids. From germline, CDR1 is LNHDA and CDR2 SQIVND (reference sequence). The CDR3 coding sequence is TGTGCCAGCAGCCCTCTAGCGGGGTACGAGCAGTACTTC. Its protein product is CASSPLAGYEQYF.

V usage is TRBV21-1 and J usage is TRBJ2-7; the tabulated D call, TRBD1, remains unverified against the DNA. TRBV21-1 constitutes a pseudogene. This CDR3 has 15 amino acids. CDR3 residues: CASSLTGTGRYEQYF. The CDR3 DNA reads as TGTGCCAGCAGCTTAACCGGGACAGGGAGGTACGAGCAGTACTTC.

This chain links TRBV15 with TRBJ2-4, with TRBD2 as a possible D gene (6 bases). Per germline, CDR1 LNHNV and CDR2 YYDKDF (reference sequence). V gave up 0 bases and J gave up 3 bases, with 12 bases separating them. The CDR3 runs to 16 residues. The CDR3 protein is CATSREGRWGKNIQYF. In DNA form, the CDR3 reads TGTGCCACCAGCAGAGAGGGGAGGTGGGGCAAAAACATTCAGTACTTC.

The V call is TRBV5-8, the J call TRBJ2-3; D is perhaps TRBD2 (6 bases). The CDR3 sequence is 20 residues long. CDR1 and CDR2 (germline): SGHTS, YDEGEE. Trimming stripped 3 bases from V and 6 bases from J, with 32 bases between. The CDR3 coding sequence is TGTGCCAGCAGCTCTCTGCCCCACGGATTAGCGGCCACCTCCCGGGATACGCAGTATTTT. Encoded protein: CASSSLPHGLAATSRDTQYF.

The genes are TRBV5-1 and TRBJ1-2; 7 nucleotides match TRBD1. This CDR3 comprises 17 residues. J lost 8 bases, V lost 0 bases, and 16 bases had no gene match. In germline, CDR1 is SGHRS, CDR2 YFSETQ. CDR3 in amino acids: CASSLVDRAPVSTGYTF. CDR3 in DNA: TGCGCCAGCAGCTTGGTCGACAGGGCTCCAGTTAGTACGGGCTACACCTTC. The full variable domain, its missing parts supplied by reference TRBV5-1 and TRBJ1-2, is KAGVTQTPRYLIKTRGQQVTLSCSPISGHRSVSWYQQTPGQGLQFLFEYFSETQRNKGNFPGRFSGRQFSNSRSEMNVSTLELGDSALYLCASSLVDRAPVSTGYTFGSGTRLTVV.

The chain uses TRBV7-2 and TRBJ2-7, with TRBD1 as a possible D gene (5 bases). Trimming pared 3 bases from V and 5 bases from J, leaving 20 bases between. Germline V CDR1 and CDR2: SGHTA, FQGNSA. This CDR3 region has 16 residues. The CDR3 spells CASSFRGPPFGHEQYF. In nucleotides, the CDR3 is TGTGCCAGCAGCTTTAGGGGCCCACCTTTCGGCCACGAGCAGTACTTC.

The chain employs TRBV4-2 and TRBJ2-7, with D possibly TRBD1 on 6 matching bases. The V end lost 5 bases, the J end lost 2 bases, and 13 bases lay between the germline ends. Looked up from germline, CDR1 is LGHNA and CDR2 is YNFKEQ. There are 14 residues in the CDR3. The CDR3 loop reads CASSNRDNPYEQYF. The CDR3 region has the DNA TGTGCCAGCAGCAACCGGGACAACCCCTACGAGCAGTACTTC.

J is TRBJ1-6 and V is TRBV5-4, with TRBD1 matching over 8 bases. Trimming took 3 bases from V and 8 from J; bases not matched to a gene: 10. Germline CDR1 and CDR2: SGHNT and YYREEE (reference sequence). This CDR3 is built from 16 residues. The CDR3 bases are TGTGCCAGCAGCTCCTTACAGGGGGTAATTGATTCACCCCTCCACTTT. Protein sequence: CASSSLQGVIDSPLHF.

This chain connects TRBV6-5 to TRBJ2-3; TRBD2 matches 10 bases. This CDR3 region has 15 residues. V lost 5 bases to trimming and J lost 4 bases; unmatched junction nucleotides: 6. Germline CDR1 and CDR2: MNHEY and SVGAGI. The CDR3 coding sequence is TGTGCCAGCAGTCCCGGGACTAGCGCCGCAGATACGCAGTATTTT. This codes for CASSPGTSAADTQYF.

The CDR3 DNA sequence: TGTGCCAGCTCACCGACAGGGTTCTATAATTCACCCCTCCACTTT. Translation: CASSPTGFYNSPLHF. The J gene is TRBJ1-6, the V gene TRBV18; 7 positions agree with TRBD1. Germline CDR1 is KGHSH and CDR2 is LQKENI. With V trimmed by 3 bases and J by 3 bases, 2 bases remained unmatched. The CDR3 runs 15 residues. Full variable domain (rest looked up from reference TRBV18 and TRBJ1-6): NAGVMQNPRHLVRRRGQEARLRCSPMKGHSHVYWYRQLPEEGLKFMVYLQKENIIDESGMPKERFSAEFPKEGPSILRIQQVVRGDSAAYFCASSPTGFYNSPLHFGNGTRLTVT.

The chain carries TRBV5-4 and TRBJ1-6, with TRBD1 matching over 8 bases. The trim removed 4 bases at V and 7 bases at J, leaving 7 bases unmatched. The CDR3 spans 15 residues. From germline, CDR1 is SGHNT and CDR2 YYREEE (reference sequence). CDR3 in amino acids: CASSHPDRVNSPLHF. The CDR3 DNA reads TGTGCCAGCAGCCACCCGGACAGGGTAAATTCACCCCTCCACTTT.

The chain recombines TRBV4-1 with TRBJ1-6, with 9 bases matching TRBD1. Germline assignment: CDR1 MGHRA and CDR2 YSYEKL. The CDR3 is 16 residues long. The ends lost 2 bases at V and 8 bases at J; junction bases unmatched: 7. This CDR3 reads CASSQPPGTGYSPLHF. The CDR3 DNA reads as TGCGCCAGCAGCCAACCCCCCGGGACAGGGTATTCACCCCTCCACTTT.

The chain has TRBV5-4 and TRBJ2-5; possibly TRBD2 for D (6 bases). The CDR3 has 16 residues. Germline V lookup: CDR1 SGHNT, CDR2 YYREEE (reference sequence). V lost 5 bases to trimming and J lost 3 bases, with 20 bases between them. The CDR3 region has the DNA TGTGCCAGCAGTCCCAGAGGGCGGGGAGGCGAAGAGACCCAGTACTTC. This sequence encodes CASSPRGRGGEETQYF.

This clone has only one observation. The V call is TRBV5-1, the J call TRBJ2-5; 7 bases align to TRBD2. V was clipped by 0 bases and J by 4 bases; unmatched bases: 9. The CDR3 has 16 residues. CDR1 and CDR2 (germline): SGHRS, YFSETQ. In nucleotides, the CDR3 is TGCGCCAGCAGCTTGGCCGGAGCGGGGAGGGCAGAGACCCAGTACTTC. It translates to CASSLAGAGRAETQYF.

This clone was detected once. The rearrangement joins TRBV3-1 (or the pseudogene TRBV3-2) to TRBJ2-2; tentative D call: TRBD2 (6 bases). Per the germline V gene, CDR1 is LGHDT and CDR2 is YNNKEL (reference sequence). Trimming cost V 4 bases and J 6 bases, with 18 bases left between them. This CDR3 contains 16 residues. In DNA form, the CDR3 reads TGTGCCAGCAGCCGCCGGGGGTCTAGGGCTCCCGGGGAGCTGTTTTTT. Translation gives CASSRRGSRAPGELFF.